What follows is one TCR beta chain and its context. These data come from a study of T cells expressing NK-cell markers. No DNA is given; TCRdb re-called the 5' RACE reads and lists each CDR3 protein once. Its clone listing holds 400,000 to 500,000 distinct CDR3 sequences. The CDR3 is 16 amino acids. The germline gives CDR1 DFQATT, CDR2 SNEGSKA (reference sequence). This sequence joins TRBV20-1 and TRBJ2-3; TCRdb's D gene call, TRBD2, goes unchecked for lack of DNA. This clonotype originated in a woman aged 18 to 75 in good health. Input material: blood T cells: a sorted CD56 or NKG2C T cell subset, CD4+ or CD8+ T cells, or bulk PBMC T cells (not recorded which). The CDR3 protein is CSARDGGRPRGDTQYF.